A single sample gave rise to the 23 T cell receptor beta chains below, sequenced in a study of T cell responses to AZD1222 COVID-19 vaccine. Produced via immunoSEQ multiplex PCR; TCRdb's table is partial and in-frame only. The profile shows approximately 190,000 clones, approximately 92% of them singletons. Sequenced here: peripheral blood, sampled on day 0 of AZD1222 vaccination. Receptors originate from an adult in good health.

The rearrangement links TRBV4-1 to TRBJ1-2, with D tentatively TRBD1 (6 bases). V was cut by 4 bases and J by 2 bases, with 14 bases left in between. Germline CDR1 is MGHRA and CDR2 is YSYEKL. This CDR3 is 15 amino acids long. The CDR3 spells CASSPKGGLNYGYTF. CDR3 sequence (DNA): TGCGCCAGCAGCCCGAAGGGGGGCCTGAACTATGGCTACACCTTC.

The chain carries TRBV5-4 and TRBJ1-3; D not certain. With 0 bases removed from V and 0 bases from J, the gap between germline ends came to 7 bases. Germline V CDR1 and CDR2: SGHNT, YYREEE (reference sequence). The CDR3 covers 15 residues. CDR3 amino acids: CASSLEAISGNTIYF. CDR3 DNA: TGTGCCAGCAGCTTGGAGGCGATCTCTGGAAACACCATATATTTT.

The chain recombines TRBV19 with TRBJ2-2; no definite D call. The CDR3 totals 13 residues. Per the germline V gene, CDR1 is LNHDA and CDR2 is SQIVND (reference sequence). The V and J ends lost 4 bases and 5 bases respectively, with 8 bases between them. The CDR3 region has the DNA TGTGCCAGTAGTACTCGTAGGACCGGGGAGCTGTTTTTT. Its protein product is CASSTRRTGELFF.

The CDR3, as DNA: TGTGCCAGCAGCCCTCAGGGAGAGCGGGATCAGCCCCAGCATTTT. This gives the protein CASSPQGERDQPQHF. This chain links TRBV28 with TRBJ1-5, with D perhaps matching TRBD1 (5 bases). CDR3 length: 15 amino acids. V dropped 6 bases and J dropped 5 bases, with 17 bases sitting between them. The germline CDR1 and CDR2 sequences are MDHEN and SYDVKM.

The genes are TRBV2 and TRBJ1-6; D not resolved. Germline V gene data show CDR1 as SNHLY and CDR2 as FYNNEI. This CDR3 is 14 amino acids long. Trimming stripped 5 bases from V and 5 bases from J, with 10 bases between. CDR3 sequence: CASSRGVNNSPLHF. The CDR3 DNA sequence: TGTGCCAGCAGTCGGGGAGTTAATAATTCACCCCTCCACTTT.

The rearrangement joins TRBV5-1 to TRBJ1-1; 7 nucleotides match TRBD1. V gave up 3 bases and J gave up 0 bases; unmatched junction bases: 11. Per germline, CDR1 SGHRS and CDR2 YFSETQ. CDR3 length equals 17 residues. In DNA, the CDR3 is TGCGCCAGCAGCTCGTCGAAGGGACAGTGGCTGAACACTGAAGCTTTCTTT. Translation: CASSSSKGQWLNTEAFF.

The V gene is TRBV29-1, the J gene TRBJ2-7, with D tentatively TRBD1 (6 bases). The germline V and J ends were trimmed by 7 bases and 0 bases, with 22 bases remaining between them. The germline V gene encodes CDR1 SQVTM and CDR2 ANQGSEA. This CDR3 region has 16 residues. The CDR3 DNA reads as TGCAGCGCCAGTGGAGGCAGGGGAGTTTTCTCCTACGAGCAGTACTTC. This encodes CSASGGRGVFSYEQYF.

DNA of the CDR3: TGTGCCAGCAGCAAGCGGGGGGGCCCGGCAGATACGCAGTATTTT. This codes for CASSKRGGPADTQYF. V gene TRBV11-3 combines with J gene TRBJ2-3; TRBD2 matches at 10 bases. The junction had 6 bases not matched to a gene; V was cut back by 5 bases and J by 4 bases. Looked up from germline, CDR1 is SGHNT and CDR2 is YENEEA. CDR3 length: 15 amino acids.

The chain couples TRBV11-1 to TRBJ1-1; 7 positions match TRBD1. Germline-derived CDR1 and CDR2 are SGHAT and FQDESV (reference sequence). Trimming took 4 bases from V and 0 from J; bases not matched to a gene: 5. CDR3 size: 15 residues. The CDR3 coding sequence is TGTGCCAGCAGCTATGACAGGGTCGTGAACACTGAAGCTTTCTTT. Protein sequence: CASSYDRVVNTEAFF.

This chain's CDR3 is CASSLGGGGASNQPQHF. Written as DNA, the CDR3 is TGTGCCAGCTCGCTCGGGGGGGGAGGGGCTTCCAATCAGCCCCAGCATTTT. The chain couples TRBV18 to TRBJ1-5, with a weak D call TRBD1 (5 bases). The germline CDR1 and CDR2 sequences are KGHSH and LQKENI. With 6 bases removed from V and 3 bases from J, the gap between germline ends came to 21 bases. This CDR3 contains 17 residues.

This clone is a singleton in its sample. V gene TRBV13 combines with J gene TRBJ2-7, with TRBD1 matching over 8 bases. The V and J ends lost 4 bases and 0 bases, in that order; junction bases with no gene match: 5. The CDR3 has 15 amino acids. Per germline, CDR1 PRHDT and CDR2 FYEKMQ (reference sequence). The CDR3 bases are TGTGCCAGCAGCTATATCGGACAGGGCTCCTACGAGCAGTACTTC. Encoded protein: CASSYIGQGSYEQYF.

The rearrangement joins TRBV4-1 to TRBJ1-3; TRBD1 is a possible D gene (5 bases). Germline loops: CDR1 MGHRA, CDR2 YSYEKL. The CDR3 runs to 17 residues. V was pared by 0 bases and J by 0 bases, with 12 bases between. The CDR3 sequence is CASSQDRRGISGNTIYF. The CDR3 region has the DNA TGCGCCAGCAGCCAAGATCGGCGGGGGATCTCTGGAAACACCATATATTTT.

The V call is TRBV6-1, the J call TRBJ2-7, with D perhaps TRBD1 or TRBD2 (6 bases each). CDR1 MNHNS and CDR2 SASEGT come from the germline V gene. The length of the CDR3 is 15 residues. Trimming left V 2 bases short and J 3 bases short, with 14 bases between. The CDR3 DNA is TGTGCCAGCAGTGAAAACTCCGGGGGCCACTACGAGCAGTACTTC. This encodes CASSENSGGHYEQYF.

This clone appeared once. V is TRBV29-1 and J is TRBJ2-1; 8 positions agree with TRBD2. Unmatched junction bases numbered 6, after V lost 5 bases and J lost 9 bases. This CDR3 is built from 12 residues. Germline V gene sequence: CDR1 SQVTM, CDR2 ANQGSEA. The CDR3 is CSVYGGEIEQFF. The CDR3 nucleotides are TGCAGCGTTTACGGGGGGGAGATTGAGCAGTTCTTC.

V usage is TRBV28 and J usage is TRBJ1-2, with D tentatively TRBD1 (5 bases). V shed 5 bases and J shed 8 bases, with 18 bases lying between them. The CDR3 covers 14 residues. Per the germline V gene, CDR1 is MDHEN and CDR2 is SYDVKM. The CDR3 bases are TGTGCCAGCAGTCTCGACAGTCAAGGCCTAGGCTACACCTTC. It encodes CASSLDSQGLGYTF.

The chain employs TRBV5-1 and TRBJ2-2, with unresolved D. This CDR3 is 14 amino acids long. Germline V gene sequence: CDR1 SGHRS, CDR2 YFSETQ. V lost 0 bases and J lost 6, with 9 bases in between. CDR3 nucleotide sequence: TGCGCCAGCAGCTTGGAAGAACCGGCCGGGGAGCTGTTTTTT. It is translated as CASSLEEPAGELFF.

The table lists this clone with a count of one. The rearrangement links TRBV20-1 to TRBJ2-7; D gene ambiguous. The germline V gene has CDR1 DFQATT and CDR2 SNEGSKA (reference sequence). The CDR3 spans 12 residues. V lost 3 bases, J lost 3 bases, and 9 bases lay in between. CDR3 residues: CSASVDHYEQYF. The DNA of the CDR3 is TGCAGTGCTAGTGTGGACCACTACGAGCAGTACTTC.

The chain combines TRBV11-2 with TRBJ1-3; no definite D call. The CDR3 is 14 residues long. Germline values: CDR1 SGHAT, CDR2 FQNNGV. V lost 4 bases and J lost 4, with 11 bases in between. The CDR3 is CASSSRTGGNTIYF. CDR3 in DNA: TGTGCCAGCAGCTCGCGGACGGGAGGAAACACCATATATTTT.

The chain uses TRBV7-9 and TRBJ2-3; possible D gene TRBD1, 6 bases. Germline V gives CDR1 SEHNR, CDR2 FQNEAQ (reference sequence). The V end was cut by 5 bases, the J end by 4 bases, with 13 bases between. This CDR3 spans 14 amino acids. CDR3 bases: TGTGCCAGCAGCCCAGAGGGGGTGCCAGATACGCAGTATTTT. It codes for CASSPEGVPDTQYF.

V and J are TRBV5-6 and TRBJ1-1; possible D gene TRBD1, 5 bases. This CDR3 is built from 16 residues. Trimming took off 0 bases at V and 5 bases at J, with 17 bases between the two ends. CDR1 and CDR2 (germline): SGHDT, YYEEEE. Here the CDR3 DNA reads TGTGCCAGCAGCTTGGAGGCAGCGGGGCTCGGAACTGAAGCTTTCTTT. It translates to CASSLEAAGLGTEAFF.

This clone was seen more than once but under ten times. V usage is TRBV15 and J usage is TRBJ1-4; D is ambiguous. The length of the CDR3 is 15 residues. CDR1 is LNHNV and CDR2 is YYDKDF in the germline V gene (reference sequence). The V end was cut by 1 base, the J end by 7 bases, with 13 bases between. The CDR3 region has the DNA TGTGCCACCAGCAGAGCTAGACTCTTGGTTGAAAAACTGTTTTTT. It codes for CATSRARLLVEKLFF.

This clone was found a few times. This rearrangement joins TRBV20-1 to TRBJ1-2; D possibly corresponds to TRBD1 (5 bases). Germline CDR1 is DFQATT and CDR2 is SNEGSKA (reference sequence). Trimming took 5 bases from V and 12 from J, leaving 16 bases between them. The CDR3 extends over 11 amino acids. The CDR3 nucleotides are TGCAGTGCTGGGGGTCGCCAGGGCAACACCTTC. Translating gives CSAGGRQGNTF.

J is TRBJ1-6 and V is TRBV28; no reliable D call. Germline CDR1 reads MDHEN; CDR2 reads SYDVKM. Trimming pared 3 bases from V and 7 bases from J, leaving 13 bases between. The CDR3 is 15 residues long. CDR3 DNA: TGTGCCAGCAGTTTTCCCGGAGCCAGCAATTCACCCCTCCACTTT. Encoded protein: CASSFPGASNSPLHF.